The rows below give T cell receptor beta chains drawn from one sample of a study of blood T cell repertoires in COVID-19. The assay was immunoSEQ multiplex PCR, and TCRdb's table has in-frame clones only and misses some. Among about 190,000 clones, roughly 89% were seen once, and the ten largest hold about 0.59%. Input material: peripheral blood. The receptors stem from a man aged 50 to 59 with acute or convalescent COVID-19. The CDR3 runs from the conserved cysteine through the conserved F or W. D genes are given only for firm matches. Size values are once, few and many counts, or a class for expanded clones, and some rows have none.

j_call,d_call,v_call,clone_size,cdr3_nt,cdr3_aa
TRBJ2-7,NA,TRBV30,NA,TGTGCCTGGGCAGGGTACGAGCAGTACTTC,CAWAGYEQYF
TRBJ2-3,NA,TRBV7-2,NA,TGTGCCAGCAGCTTAGGCGTCAACACAGATACGCAGTATTTT,CASSLGVNTDTQYF
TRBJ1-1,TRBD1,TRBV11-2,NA,TGTGCCAGCAGCTTAGAACCGACAGGGGGCCCGAAACCTGAAGCTTTCTTT,CASSLEPTGGPKPEAFF
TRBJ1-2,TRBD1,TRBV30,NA,TGTGCCTGGAGCAGGGTGACAGGGGTGGTTGGCTACACCTTC,CAWSRVTGVVGYTF
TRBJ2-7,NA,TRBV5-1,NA,TGCGCCAGCTCCCCCGGCGGGGACGAGCAGTACTTC,CASSPGGDEQYF
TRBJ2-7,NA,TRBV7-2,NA,TGTGCCAGCAGGCCCGGTCCCTACGAGCAGTACTTC,CASRPGPYEQYF
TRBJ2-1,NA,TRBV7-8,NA,TGTGCCAGCAGCCCAGGGGGGACCTTTAAGGATGAGCAGTTCTTC,CASSPGGTFKDEQFF
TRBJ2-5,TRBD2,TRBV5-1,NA,TGCGCCAGCACTACCGTAGCGGGGGGTGAGACCCAGTACTTC,CASTTVAGGETQYF
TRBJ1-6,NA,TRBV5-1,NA,TGCGCCAGCAGCTTGAACGGCGGGACGTATTCACCCCTCCACTTT,CASSLNGGTYSPLHF
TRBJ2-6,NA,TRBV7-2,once,TGTGCCAGCAGCTTGTTCCACGGGGCTGGGGCCAACGTCCTGACTTTC,CASSLFHGAGANVLTF
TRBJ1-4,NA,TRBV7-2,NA,TGTGCCAGCAGCAAAAACTGGGGGGATAATGAAAAACTGTTTTTT,CASSKNWGDNEKLFF
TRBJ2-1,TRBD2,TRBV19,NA,TGTGCCAGTAGTATGCGGCTAGCGGGGCCTTACAATGAGCAGTTCTTC,CASSMRLAGPYNEQFF
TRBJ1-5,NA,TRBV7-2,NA,TGTGCCAGCAGCTCAGTGGGGCAGGCGGGGAATCAGCCCCAGCATTTT,CASSSVGQAGNQPQHF
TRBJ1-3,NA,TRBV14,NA,TGTGCCAGCAGCCGACCAGGCACCTCTGGAAACACCATATATTTT,CASSRPGTSGNTIYF
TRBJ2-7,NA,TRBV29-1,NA,TGCAGCGTTGCAGGTAGGCTCCACTACGAGCAGTACTTC,CSVAGRLHYEQYF
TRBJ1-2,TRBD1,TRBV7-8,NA,TGTGCCAGCAGACCGGACAGGGAAGGTGGCTACACCTTC,CASRPDREGGYTF
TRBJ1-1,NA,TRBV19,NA,TGTGCCAGTAGTATAAAGGTGGGAGGAGTGGAAGCTTTCTTT,CASSIKVGGVEAFF
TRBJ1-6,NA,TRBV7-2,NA,TGTGCCAGCAGCACCGACGGGGTTAATTCACCCCTCCACTTT,CASSTDGVNSPLHF
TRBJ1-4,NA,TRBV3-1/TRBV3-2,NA,TGTGCCAGCAGCCTTTATACCAGGGCTAATGAAAAACTGTTTTTT,CASSLYTRANEKLFF
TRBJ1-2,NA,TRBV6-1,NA,TGTGCCAGCAGTGAGGGGACTTTTAACTATGGCTACACCTTC,CASSEGTFNYGYTF
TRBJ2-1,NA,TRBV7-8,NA,TGTGCCAGCAGCTTAGCGTTCCGCTCACGGAGCTCCTACAATGAGCAGTTCTTC,CASSLAFRSRSSYNEQFF
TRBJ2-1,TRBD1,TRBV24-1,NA,TGTGCCACCAGTGATCTTGACAGGGGAAGCAATGAGCAGTTCTTC,CATSDLDRGSNEQFF
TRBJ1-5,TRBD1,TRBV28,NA,TGTGCCAGCAGAGAATCAGGGGGCGCGGGTCAGCCCCAGCATTTT,CASRESGGAGQPQHF
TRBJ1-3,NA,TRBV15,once,TGTGCCACCAGCATGGGGGGGGCGTCGAACACCATATATTTT,CATSMGGASNTIYF
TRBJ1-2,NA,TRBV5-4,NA,TGTGCCAGCAGCTTCGGCGGCACAAGGGCGGGTTCCTATGGCTACACCTTC,CASSFGGTRAGSYGYTF
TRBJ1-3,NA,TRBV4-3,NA,TGCGCCAGCAGCCAAGGGGGCGGCAGGGCGAACACCATATATTTT,CASSQGGGRANTIYF
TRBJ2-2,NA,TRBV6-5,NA,TGTGCCAGCAGTTACCCACCGGGACAAAACACCGGGGAGCTGTTTTTT,CASSYPPGQNTGELFF
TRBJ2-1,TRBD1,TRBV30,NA,TGTGCCTGGAGTTGGACAGGCAATGAGCAGTTCTTC,CAWSWTGNEQFF
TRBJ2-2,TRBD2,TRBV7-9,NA,TGTGCCAGCAGCCGGGGGACTAGCGGGATTGGCGGGGAGCTGTTTTTT,CASSRGTSGIGGELFF
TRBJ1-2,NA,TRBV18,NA,TGTGCCAGCTCACCAACGGGGGGCCAGGGGTATGGCTACACCTTC,CASSPTGGQGYGYTF
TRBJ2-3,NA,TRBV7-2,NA,TGTGCCAGCAGCTTAGTCTTCACAGATACGCAGTATTTT,CASSLVFTDTQYF
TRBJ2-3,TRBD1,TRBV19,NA,TGTGCCAGTAAATCGGGACAGGGATACACAGATACGCAGTATTTT,CASKSGQGYTDTQYF
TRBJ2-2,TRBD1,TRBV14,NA,TGTGCCAGCGGGCGGACAGGGGTCACCGGGGAGCTGTTTTTT,CASGRTGVTGELFF
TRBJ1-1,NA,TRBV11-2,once,TGTGCCAGCAGCCCCTTGACTGAAGCTTTCTTT,CASSPLTEAFF
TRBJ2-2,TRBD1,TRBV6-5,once,TGTGCCAGCAGTTGGACAGGGGAGCACACCGGGGAGCTGTTTTTT,CASSWTGEHTGELFF
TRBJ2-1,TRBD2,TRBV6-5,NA,TGTGCCAGCAGGTTAGCGGGTATTGCCAATGAGCAGTTCTTC,CASRLAGIANEQFF
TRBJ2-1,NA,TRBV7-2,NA,TGTGCCAGCAGCTCGTCTCCTAGCCCCTACAATGAGCAGTTCTTC,CASSSSPSPYNEQFF
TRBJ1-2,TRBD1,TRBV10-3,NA,TGTGCCATCAGTGAGTCGGGACAGGGGACCTACACCTTC,CAISESGQGTYTF
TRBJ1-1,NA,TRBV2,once,TGTGCCAGCAGTGGTAGAGGGGCATTGGGGGGAGCTTTCTTT,CASSGRGALGGAFF
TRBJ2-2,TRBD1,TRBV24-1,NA,TGTGCCACCAGTGAGACGGACAGGGGGCACGGGGAGCTGTTTTTT,CATSETDRGHGELFF
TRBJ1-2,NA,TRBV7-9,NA,TGTGCCAGCAGCTTAGCCGCAGGGAGGGATGGCTACACCTTC,CASSLAAGRDGYTF
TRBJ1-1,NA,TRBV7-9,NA,TGTGCCAGCAGCTTGATGGGCGCCTTGAACACTGAAGCTTTCTTT,CASSLMGALNTEAFF
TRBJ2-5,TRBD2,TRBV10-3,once,TGTGCCATCAGCTTAGCTCCGGGACTAGCGGGGGGGGAGACCCAGTACTTC,CAISLAPGLAGGETQYF
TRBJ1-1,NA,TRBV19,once,TGTGCCAGTTTAGGGGCCGCTCACGCTGAAGCTTTCTTT,CASLGAAHAEAFF
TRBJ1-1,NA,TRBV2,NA,TGTGCCAGCAGTGATTCGGCAGGGGTGAACACTGAAGCTTTCTTT,CASSDSAGVNTEAFF
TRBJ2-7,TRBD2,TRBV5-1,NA,TGCGCCAGCAGACTAGCGGGAGGACCCTACGAGCAGTACTTC,CASRLAGGPYEQYF
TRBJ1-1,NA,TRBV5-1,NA,TGCGCCAGCAGCGCATGGGAGTCAAACACTGAAGCTTTCTTT,CASSAWESNTEAFF
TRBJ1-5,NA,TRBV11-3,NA,TGTGCCAGCAGAAACCGGGACACCGTTCCTTTGGGCAATCAGCCCCAGCATTTT,CASRNRDTVPLGNQPQHF
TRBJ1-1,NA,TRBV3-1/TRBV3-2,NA,TGTGCCAGCAGCCAACGGGGGGTGGTTAACACTGAAGCTTTCTTT,CASSQRGVVNTEAFF
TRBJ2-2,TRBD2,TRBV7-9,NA,TGTGCCAGCAGCCCCCGAGGACTAGCGGTGATTACCGGGGAGCTGTTTTTT,CASSPRGLAVITGELFF
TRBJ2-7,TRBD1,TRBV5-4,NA,TGTGCCAGCAGCGTTAAGACAGGGAGTAACTACGAGCAGTACTTC,CASSVKTGSNYEQYF
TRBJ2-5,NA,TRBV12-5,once,TGTGCTAGTGGTTTGTCACAGGCATCCCCACAAGAGACCCAGTACTTC,CASGLSQASPQETQYF
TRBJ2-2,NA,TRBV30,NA,TGTGCCTGGAGTGTACAGACCACCGGGGAGCTGTTTTTT,CAWSVQTTGELFF
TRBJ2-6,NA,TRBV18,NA,TGTGCCAGCTCACCACAGTTGTCAGGGGCATCAGGGGCCAACGTCCTGACTTTC,CASSPQLSGASGANVLTF
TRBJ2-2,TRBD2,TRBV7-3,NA,TGTGCCAGCAGCTGGGGACTAAACACCGGGGAGCTGTTTTTT,CASSWGLNTGELFF
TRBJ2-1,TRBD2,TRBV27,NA,TGTGCCAGCAGCAGGACTAGCGGGAGCCTCTACAATGAGCAGTTCTTC,CASSRTSGSLYNEQFF
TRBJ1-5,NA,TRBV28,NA,TGTGCCAGTTACTTCAGGGGTTTCAATCAGCCCCAGCATTTT,CASYFRGFNQPQHF
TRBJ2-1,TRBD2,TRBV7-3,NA,TGTGCCAGCAGCCCAGGACTAGCAACGTACAATGAGCAGTTCTTC,CASSPGLATYNEQFF
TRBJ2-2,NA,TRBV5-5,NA,TGTGCCAGCAAGGCGGCCAACACCGGGGAGCTGTTTTTT,CASKAANTGELFF